The TCR beta chain described here comes from a study of identical twins. General study findings and limits: Clonotypes of the beta chain that were abundant in cord blood carried fewer insertions (memory repertoires showed none).

A remark on this clonotype: Its antigen is not known.

V lost 6 bases, J lost 5 bases, and 24 bases stayed unmatched. Germline CDR1 and CDR2: ENHRY and SYGVKD. This CDR3 comprises 19 residues. TCRdb reanalysed the 5' RACE reads using MiXCR and keeps one entry per CDR3 protein. This table holds about 520,000 distinct CDR3 sequences, under 25% found once. All donors were healthy Caucasians. In addition, the sample was reused for a study of T cells expressing NK-cell markers.

This sequence was found in a woman aged 18-30 years in good health. The J gene is TRBJ2-7, the V gene TRBV10-3; 8 bases are a match to TRBD2. The sample consisted of CD4+ T cells sorted from blood. CDR3 coding DNA: TGTGCCATCAGAGGACTAGCTTTGTCCCCGACCCCGCGGGAGGACGAGCAGTACTTC. It encodes CAIRGLALSPTPREDEQYF.